This TCR beta chain is drawn from a study of cytomegalovirus exposure and HLA in healthy donors. CDR3 length: 16 residues. Germline V gene sequence: CDR1 SNHLY, CDR2 FYNNEI. Germline trimming cut 2 bases from V and 4 bases from J; bases unmatched to any gene: 6. Sequencing was performed with immunoSEQ multiplex PCR; in TCRdb, only in-frame clones are kept and a portion is missing. The repertoire has about 110,000 clones, approximately 85% of them found once; the top ten carry approximately 3%. Sequences were obtained from PBMCs. The chain uses TRBV2 and TRBJ2-1; 9 bases align to TRBD2. The TCR originated in a woman under 30 in good health and CMV-seronegative. The CDR3 is CASSEIRGGVYNEQFF. For the CDR3, the DNA is TGTGCCAGCAGTGAAATCCGCGGGGGGGTGTACAATGAGCAGTTCTTC.